These 15 T cell receptor beta chains came from one sample sequenced in a study of post-analysis software for immune sequencing data (dated by TCRdb to about 2015). Beyond this particular receptor, the publication reports: Significantly higher frequencies in patients than in controls were found for five TRBV segments, including TRBV5-6, TRBV5-1 and TRBV20-1.

The library was prepared using PCR. Sequencing relied on an Illumina HiSeq 2500. Unique molecular identifiers were incorporated into TCR beta cDNA libraries to reduce PCR and sequencing biases. The public reads were reanalyzed by TCRdb: fastp trimming at Q25, MiXCR alignment, in-frame beta chains only. Duplicate CDR3 protein sequences are folded into a single record with the most common DNA and genes. This sample comprises 500,000 to 600,000 distinct CDR3 sequences, roughly two fifths of them detected only once. The ten largest clones represent around 1.7% of the sample. No antigens are known for them. The specimen sequenced was blood. These receptors came from a girl between 5 and 17 years old with multiple sclerosis.

The chain has TRBV4-2 and TRBJ2-5; a possible D gene is TRBD1 (5 bases). Between the trimmed V and J ends, which lost 1 base and 3 bases, there was a span of 12 bases. CDR1 and CDR2 (germline): LGHNA, YNFKEQ. The CDR3 has 15 amino acids. The CDR3 loop reads CASSQGREGEETQYF. The CDR3, as DNA: TGTGCCAGCAGCCAAGGTAGGGAAGGGGAAGAGACCCAGTACTTC.

The chain joins TRBV6-5 to TRBJ2-5; 14 bases fit TRBD2. The CDR3 extends over 16 amino acids. V gave up 6 bases and J gave up 3 bases; unmatched junction bases: 6. Looked up from germline, CDR1 is MNHEY and CDR2 is SVGAGI. The CDR3 loop is CASRRLAGGNKETQYF. CDR3 DNA: TGTGCCAGCAGGAGACTAGCGGGGGGGAACAAAGAGACCCAGTACTTC.

The chain uses TRBV27 and TRBJ1-5, with D maybe TRBD1 (6 bases). Trimming stripped 6 bases from V and 5 bases from J, with 11 bases between. The V gene's germline CDR1 is MNHEY and CDR2 SMNVEV (reference sequence). The CDR3 contains 13 residues. The CDR3 sequence: CASRPTGDQPQHF. The CDR3 bases are TGTGCCAGCAGGCCGACAGGCGATCAGCCCCAGCATTTT.

This clonotype showed up just a few times. This chain connects TRBV20-1 to TRBJ2-1; 7 bases match TRBD1. Germline V lookup: CDR1 DFQATT, CDR2 SNEGSKA (reference sequence). This CDR3 region has 12 residues. The V and J ends lost 5 bases and 8 bases, in that order; junction bases with no gene match: 6. CDR3 protein: CSAFDRAHEQFF. CDR3 DNA sequence: TGCAGTGCTTTCGACAGGGCCCATGAGCAGTTCTTC.

The gene calls are TRBV27 and TRBJ2-7; no firm D call. The CDR3 loop spans 18 amino acids. Germline V gives CDR1 MNHEY, CDR2 SMNVEV (reference sequence). V lost 4 bases to trimming and J lost 0 bases, with 22 bases between them. CDR3 DNA: TGTGCCAGCAGTTCCCCCAATACAGCCACTCCTGGCTCCTACGAGCAGTACTTC. It translates to CASSSPNTATPGSYEQYF.

J is TRBJ2-1 and V is TRBV30; 16 nucleotides match TRBD2. V shed 3 bases, J shed 7 bases, and the junction held 3 bases outside the gene matches. The CDR3 runs to 15 residues. Germline lookup yields CDR1 GTSNPN and CDR2 SVGIG (reference sequence). The CDR3 DNA follows: TGTGCCTGGAGCATGGGACTAGCGGGAGGGAATGAGCAGTTCTTC. Amino acid sequence: CAWSMGLAGGNEQFF.

This chain links TRBV12-3 or TRBV12-4 with TRBJ1-4, with D unresolved. V was pared by 6 bases and J by 4 bases, with 9 bases between. The CDR3 covers 13 residues. CDR3 DNA: TGTGCCAGCAGGGAGACCAATAATGAAAAACTGTTTTTT. Its translation is CASRETNNEKLFF.

This clonotype appeared a few times. The chain uses TRBV5-1 and TRBJ2-1; the D is unclear. The CDR3 contains 17 residues. V was trimmed by 0 bases and J by 0 bases, leaving 13 bases between them. From germline, CDR1 is SGHRS and CDR2 YFSETQ. The CDR3 reads CASSLAATASSYNEQFF. Here the CDR3 DNA reads TGCGCCAGCAGCTTGGCCGCGACTGCGAGCTCCTACAATGAGCAGTTCTTC.

This clonotype was detected only once. The gene calls are TRBV12-3 or TRBV12-4 and TRBJ2-3; D remains ambiguous. V was clipped by 2 bases and J by 0 bases, with 6 bases between them. The CDR3 length is 14 residues. The CDR3 sequence is CASSLLLSTDTQYF. Here the CDR3 DNA reads TGTGCCAGCAGTTTACTGCTTAGCACAGATACGCAGTATTTT.

This sequence joins TRBV12-3 or TRBV12-4 and TRBJ2-4; no definite D call. The last part of the DNA fits TRBJ2-7 better; the J call may be wrong. The CDR3 is 13 residues long. The CDR3 reads CASSLTQVYEQYF. CDR3 DNA sequence: TGTGCCAGCAGTTTGACTCAGGTCTACGAGCAGTACTTC.

This rearrangement joins TRBV7-9 to TRBJ1-2; 7 bases map to TRBD1. J gave up 2 bases and V 0 bases, and 6 bases lay outside the gene matches. This CDR3 is 16 amino acids long. CDR1 and CDR2 from the germline V gene are SEHNR and FQNEAQ (reference sequence). CDR3 sequence: CASSLADRESNYGYTF. The DNA of the CDR3 is TGTGCCAGCAGCTTAGCCGACAGGGAATCCAACTATGGCTACACCTTC.

The chain is built from TRBV20-1 and TRBJ2-7, with 8 bases identical to TRBD1. Germline V CDR1 and CDR2: DFQATT, SNEGSKA (reference sequence). The CDR3 is 16 amino acids. J was trimmed by 3 bases and V by 0 bases; bases with no gene match: 10. As DNA, the CDR3 is TGCAGTGCTAGAGATCTCTTTGAGACAGGGGTCTACGAGCAGTACTTC. It encodes CSARDLFETGVYEQYF.

This clonotype appeared a few times. V usage is TRBV7-9 and J usage is TRBJ2-1; 7 bases align to TRBD1. Germline lookup yields CDR1 SEHNR and CDR2 FQNEAQ (reference sequence). This CDR3 has 17 amino acids. V lost 5 bases, J lost 4 bases, and 14 bases stayed unmatched. CDR3 sequence: CASSPASVTGFYNEQFF. CDR3 bases: TGTGCCAGCAGCCCTGCGAGTGTGACAGGGTTTTACAATGAGCAGTTCTTC.

This rearrangement joins TRBV6-1 to TRBJ2-5; TRBD1 is a possible D gene (6 bases). Germline assignment: CDR1 MNHNS and CDR2 SASEGT. The CDR3 totals 15 residues. Deletions cut 3 bases from V and 1 base from J, with 12 bases between. The CDR3: CASSDTPGVQETQYF. The CDR3 DNA is TGTGCCAGCAGTGATACTCCAGGGGTCCAAGAGACCCAGTACTTC.

The V and J genes are TRBV20-1 and TRBJ1-2; D may be TRBD1 (6 bases). Germline lookup yields CDR1 DFQATT and CDR2 SNEGSKA (reference sequence). The CDR3 sequence is 12 residues long. CDR3 amino acids: CGGFSDRYGYTF. For the CDR3, the DNA is TGCGGTGGGTTCTCGGACAGATATGGCTACACCTTC.